The 13 T cell receptor beta chains reported below all come from one sample, sequenced in a study of T cell changes during pregnancy in multiple sclerosis. Assay used: immunoSEQ multiplex PCR; TCRdb lists only in-frame clones, some missing. There are 50,000 to 70,000 clones in the sample; about 92% occur only once, and about 0.85% lies in the top ten. The sample in question was peripheral blood, obtained in the first trimester of pregnancy. Every receptor here comes from a female donor with multiple sclerosis, enrolled in a pregnancy study.

The V and J genes are TRBV9 and TRBJ2-7; 7 bases are shared with TRBD2. CDR1 is SGDLS, CDR2 YYNGEE, per germline. The CDR3 has 16 amino acids. The trim removed 0 bases at V and 4 bases at J, leaving 10 bases unmatched. Here the CDR3 DNA reads TGTGCCAGCAGCGTAGATTGGAGGGGAGGGGTTTACGAGCAGTACTTC. This translates into CASSVDWRGGVYEQYF.

The rearrangement uses TRBV19 and TRBJ1-4, with 8 nucleotides matching TRBD1. V gave up 6 bases and J gave up 6 bases; unmatched junction bases: 6. The germline gives CDR1 LNHDA, CDR2 SQIVND (reference sequence). The CDR3 is made up of 14 amino acids. The CDR3 is CASRLTGGDEKLFF. DNA of the CDR3: TGTGCCAGTAGACTCACAGGGGGGGATGAAAAACTGTTTTTT.

V and J are TRBV18 and TRBJ2-5; 9 positions agree with TRBD2. The ends lost 4 bases at V and 6 bases at J; junction bases unmatched: 12. This CDR3 comprises 16 residues. Germline CDR1 KGHSH, CDR2 LQKENI. CDR3 sequence: CASSLIGASGNQTQYF. DNA of the CDR3: TGTGCCAGCTCACTCATCGGGGCTAGCGGGAACCAGACCCAGTACTTC.

This sequence joins TRBV6-1 and TRBJ1-5, with 8 bases identical to TRBD1. Germline loops: CDR1 MNHNS, CDR2 SASEGT. This CDR3 contains 14 residues. The V segment lost 6 bases and the J segment 4 bases; nucleotides outside the gene matches: 5. CDR3 DNA: TGTGCCAGCAGATACAGGGGGACGAATCAGCCCCAGCATTTT. This codes for CASRYRGTNQPQHF.

The chain combines TRBV18 with TRBJ1-1; D is unresolved. The CDR3 runs 13 residues. The ends were cut back, 3 bases at V and 6 bases at J, with 11 bases in the middle. In germline, CDR1 is KGHSH, CDR2 LQKENI. The CDR3 nucleotides read TGTGCCAGCTCACCGGCTGAAAACGCTGAAGCTTTCTTT. Protein sequence: CASSPAENAEAFF.

The chain employs TRBV29-1 and TRBJ2-3; D might be TRBD1 (6 bases). Germline lookup yields CDR1 SQVTM and CDR2 ANQGSEA. The CDR3 extends over 14 amino acids. V lost 0 bases to trimming and J lost 3 bases, with 10 bases between them. The CDR3 DNA reads TGCAGCGTTGAAGATCTAAGGGGGACAGATACGCAGTATTTT. Translated, it gives CSVEDLRGTDTQYF.

This chain connects TRBV7-3 to TRBJ1-1, with D unclear. The CDR3 length is 13 residues. Germline V lookup: CDR1 SGHTA, CDR2 FQGTGA. V dropped 0 bases and J dropped 8 bases, with 10 bases sitting between them. CDR3 residues: CASSLTSHGEAFF. Written as DNA, the CDR3 is TGTGCCAGCAGCTTAACTAGCCACGGGGAAGCTTTCTTT.

This clone occurred once. This rearrangement joins TRBV11-3 to TRBJ2-1, with TRBD1 as a possible D gene (5 bases). Trimming removed 3 bases from V and 9 bases from J, with 12 bases in between. The CDR3 totals 13 residues. Germline loops: CDR1 SGHNT, CDR2 YENEEA. The CDR3 nucleotides are TGTGCCAGCAGCTTGTCTCTTCAGGGTGAGCAGTTCTTC. It yields the protein CASSLSLQGEQFF.

About this clone itself: At one end, the junction sequence differs from germline, possibly due to a read error. Within the sample, other DNA sequences also encode this same CDR3. CDR3 sequence (DNA): TGTGCCAGCAGCTTAGGGACTAGCGGGGCCTACGAGCAGTATTTC. This codes for CASSLGTSGAYEQYF. This chain uses TRBV11-1 with TRBJ2-7, with TRBD2 identical over 12 bases. CDR1 and CDR2 from the germline V gene are SGHAT and FQDESV (reference sequence). This CDR3 comprises 15 residues.

This clone has only one observation. J is TRBJ1-1 and V is TRBV14; the match to TRBD1 covers 7 bases. Trimming took 4 bases from V and 5 from J; bases not matched to a gene: 1. The V gene's germline CDR1 is SGHDN and CDR2 FVKESK. This CDR3 has 12 amino acids. The CDR3 coding sequence is TGTGCCAGCAGCCCAGGGGGGACTGAAGCTTTCTTT. Its protein product is CASSPGGTEAFF.

The chain links TRBV2 to TRBJ2-3; TRBD2 agrees at 13 bases. Germline V gene lookup returns CDR1 SNHLY and CDR2 FYNNEI. With 5 bases clipped from V and 0 bases from J, the junction kept 8 bases outside the gene matches. This CDR3 has 18 amino acids. The CDR3 DNA is TGTGCCAGCAGTAATGGACTAGCGGGGGCCACAAGCACAGATACGCAGTATTTT. Translating it yields CASSNGLAGATSTDTQYF.

This chain links TRBV30 with TRBJ1-6; D is possibly TRBD1 (5 bases). V gave up 1 base and J gave up 10 bases, with 20 bases separating them. The CDR3 extends over 16 amino acids. Germline lookup yields CDR1 GTSNPN and CDR2 SVGIG (reference sequence). CDR3 region: CAWSALSLGGGSPLHF. The CDR3 bases are TGTGCCTGGAGTGCCCTCTCCCTCGGGGGTGGGTCACCCCTCCACTTT.

The V gene is TRBV19, the J gene TRBJ2-2, with 8 positions matching TRBD1. The J segment lost 4 bases and the V segment lost 5 bases, leaving 6 bases of the junction unmatched. The germline gives CDR1 LNHDA, CDR2 SQIVND (reference sequence). The CDR3 length is 15 residues. CDR3 nucleotides: TGTGCCAGTAGTTCGGACAGGGTTGGCACCGGGGAGCTGTTTTTT. Translated: CASSSDRVGTGELFF.